The clone carrying this TCR beta chain was detected only a few times. Its antigen is not known. The CDR3 spans 14 residues. V gave up 7 bases and J gave up 0 bases; unmatched junction bases: 2. CDR1 is SGHRS, CDR2 YFSETQ, per germline. This sample was taken from a study of cytomegalovirus exposure and HLA in healthy donors. General study results and limits: CMV serostatus stood as the only immune exposure information on hand. It has been reported that TCR beta sequences accurately predicted the HLA-A and HLA-B alleles of most subjects. The authors judged a highly shared variant cluster likely a sequencing artifact.

The PCR employed 60 Vbeta primers together with 13 Jbeta primers. The data were produced by immunoSEQ multiplex PCR, yet TCRdb's version contains in-frame clones alone and is incomplete. Of 110,000 to 150,000 clones listed, roughly 80% were seen once; the top ten hold about 3.1%. The receptor was isolated from a man aged 35-49 years in good health and CMV-seronegative. The V gene is TRBV5-1, the J gene TRBJ2-2; 8 bases agree with TRBD2. Sequenced sample: PBMCs. The CDR3 spells CASERGPNTGELFF. For the CDR3, the DNA is TGCGCCAGCGAGCGGGGGCCGAACACCGGGGAGCTGTTTTTT.